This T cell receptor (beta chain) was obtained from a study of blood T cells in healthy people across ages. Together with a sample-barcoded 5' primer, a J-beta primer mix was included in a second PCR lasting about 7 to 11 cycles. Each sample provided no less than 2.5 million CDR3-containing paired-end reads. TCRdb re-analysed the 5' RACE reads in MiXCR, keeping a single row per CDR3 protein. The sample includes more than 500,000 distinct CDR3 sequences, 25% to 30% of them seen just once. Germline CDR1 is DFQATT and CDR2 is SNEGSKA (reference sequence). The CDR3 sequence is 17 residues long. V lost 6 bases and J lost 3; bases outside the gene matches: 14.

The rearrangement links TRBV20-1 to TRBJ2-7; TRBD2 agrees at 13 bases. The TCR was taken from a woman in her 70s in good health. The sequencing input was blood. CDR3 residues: CSASGTSGTKSYYEQYF. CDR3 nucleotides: TGCAGTGCATCCGGGACTAGCGGGACAAAATCCTACTACGAGCAGTACTTC.